This TCR beta chain was captured by sequencing in a study of cytomegalovirus exposure and HLA in healthy donors (dated by TCRdb to the late 2010s). Turning to the overall study: In an earlier analysis of fewer than 750 of the donors, 250 to 350 Gb of sequence data and 90 million to 120 million unique TCR beta sequences from about 179 million T cells were reported. In a later analysis, previously published TCR beta repertoires from 600 to 850 donors were re-analyzed and high-resolution HLA genotyping was added so that TCR occurrence patterns could be studied. Several DR-DQ haplotypes were handled as single units for association and clustering because linkage in the cohort was strong. The study combined high-throughput TCR immunosequencing, statistical association of individual TCRs with disease status, and machine learning to predict cytomegalovirus infection status. The study aimed to test whether cataloging public T cell receptors could reveal signatures of past pathogen exposure. Of the roughly 400 genotyped donors, around 81% fell in the genetic ancestry cluster associated with self-reported Caucasian donors. HLA typing included class I and class II loci at four-digit resolution. Besides the first cohort of 666 subjects, a separate validation cohort made up of over 95 different subjects was used. Among about 410 genotyped donors of the cohort, an average of approximately 240,000 unique TCR beta nucleotide sequences was sequenced per donor, of which 15% to 20% were non-productive. Every repertoire in the discovery cohort had been generated on one and the same sequencing platform. Rather than using new phenotypic data, the later analysis identified candidate immune exposures from TCR beta sequences and from how often those sequences occurred across donors. The number of typed donors differed by locus: about 620-630 for A, B, C, DRB1 and DQB1; approximately 530 for DQA1; fewer than 610 for DPA1; and approximately 450 for DPB1. Donor age, sex, ethnicity and CMV serostatus were compiled alongside the repertoire data. An earlier analysis of several hundred of the donors used high-throughput TCR beta sequencing to judge whether each TCR beta V gene segment behaved as functional or pseudogenic. A later genetic analysis took genome-wide SNP genotypes for about 55% of the 666 donors and used that subset as a discovery cohort. Using immunosequencing, the study profiled T cell repertoires from some 670 subjects and related those repertoires to cytomegalovirus serostatus. About 300 gigabases of sequencing data and approximately 91 million unique TCR sequences made up an early release that covered some 640 HLA-typed donors.

The library was obtained by the immunoSEQ multiplex PCR assay. For the multiplex PCR, a mixture combining 60 forward primers for TCR Vbeta segments and 13 reverse primers for TCR Jbeta segments was used. A multiplex PCR assay on genomic DNA amplified the CDR3 region of rearranged TCR beta genes. The Illumina HiSeq System was used to sequence the amplified TCR beta libraries as 87-base-pair reads. The authors processed their data as follows. A later analysis counted some 80 million unique TCR beta chains across the roughly 700 repertoires, and around 9.9 million of these chains were shared by at least two donors. Raw reads were error-corrected and collapsed into unique sequences by a nearest-neighbor algorithm in which closely related sequences were merged to remove PCR and sequencing errors. V, D and J gene segments were assigned by aligning CDR3 sequences to IMGT reference sequences. For a sequence to be retained, at least a six-nucleotide match to both a V gene segment and a J gene segment was required. A rearrangement counted as productive if the CDR3 had no stop codons and remained in frame with V and J, and every other rearrangement counted as non-productive. Following IMGT convention, CDR3 was defined as the stretch from the second conserved V-encoded cysteine to the conserved J-encoded phenylalanine. Sequences without an unambiguous match to a single V gene segment were excluded from the earlier analysis of 500 to 700 of the donors. In an earlier analysis of roughly 500 of the donors, V segments were called functional above 56.7% productive rearrangements and were called segregating when the between-donor standard deviation exceeded 5%. A statistical classification framework was developed to diagnose cytomegalovirus status using the catalog of TCR beta chain sequences. A later analysis assigned V and J genes by comparing TCR nucleotide sequences with IMGT/GENE-DB human TR gene sequences. The TCRdist pipeline was used in a later analysis to assign CDR3 sequences and most-parsimonious VDJ recombination scenarios. In a later analysis, every TCR beta chain was defined by the combination of its CDR3 amino acid sequence and its V-gene family, and reads without a unique V-gene family were dropped. To address suspected cross-contamination and a sequencing artifact, a later analysis removed over 500 highly shared, low-generation-probability nucleotide sequences. In a later analysis, a clonal expansion index for each public chain was calculated from normalized within-repertoire ranks of inferred template counts. In a later analysis, generation probabilities were computed using a VDJ recombination model fitted to out-of-frame rearrangements, and the results were checked against IGoR. Hypergeometric tests were used in a later analysis to score TCR-TCR, TCR-HLA and TCR-CMV co-occurrence, with a repertoire-size bias correction applied to the TCR pairs. To estimate false discovery rates, a later analysis permuted the HLA or CMV assignments 20 times. A later analysis grouped co-occurring TCRs with DBSCAN, adding TCRdist sequence similarity when clustering within HLA-allele-positive subsets. For co-occurrence clustering, repertoires with fewer than 30,000 or more than 120,000 public chains were excluded, along with 5 or 6 repertoires with anomalous nucleotide sharing. TCRdb stores this immuneACCESS table with in-frame sequences only. Part of the clones is absent; in the studies checked, under half of the shortfall reflects unresolved V genes, and no reason is known for the rest. V and J calls and clone size follow that table, whereas D and trimming were derived from the DNA. This sample is represented by 110,000 to 150,000 clones; approximately 68% of them were singletons. Of the sample, 2% to 2.5% is held by the ten largest clones.

Findings and caveats that apply to the study as a whole: Because counts were too low, approximately 15 rarely observed V segments, including chromosome 9 orphons, were excluded from the earlier analysis of 500 to 700 of the donors. When HLA alleles, especially DR and DQ, strongly co-occurred, TCR associations were difficult to assign to individual alleles. According to a later analysis, most CMV-associated TCR beta chains appeared to be HLA-restricted, and the HLA associations seemed to be driven largely by CMV exposure. According to a later analysis, parvovirus B19, influenza, CMV and Epstein-Barr virus appeared linked to several top co-occurrence clusters. V-gene and J-gene trimming of TCR beta chains was associated with a missense DCLRE1C variant in a later genetic analysis, and the association was replicated in an independent cohort. The sequencing pipeline was judged likely to have produced a cluster of highly shared sequence variants as a technical artifact. In a later analysis, HLA-associated TCR beta chains were found to be more clonally expanded and to have lower generation probabilities than equally common non-associated chains. Correlated functional status among segregating V segments might reflect linkage disequilibrium, but an unknown experimental factor could not be ruled out. Across donors, most TCR sequences were observed very rarely, whereas some public TCRs were present in many individuals. In a later analysis, the rate of TCR association differed among HLA loci, with DRB1 alleles having the most associated TCRs and HLA-C alleles having the fewest. In vitro tests confirmed that a few of the cytomegalovirus-associated TCR beta chains recognize cytomegalovirus antigens. In the study, approximately 150 TCR beta chains were listed as associated with cytomegalovirus. The presence/absence analyses assumed that sequencing depth was roughly uniform across donors, and that assumption may not be true. Because some donors lacked HLA typing at each locus, the association tests relied only on the typed subset. Because the 87-base-pair reads could not distinguish some IMGT-functional V segments, including TRBV6-2 and TRBV6-3, those segments were excluded. For the cohort, immune exposure information was limited to CMV serostatus. The classifier was reported to diagnose cytomegalovirus status with high specificity and sensitivity in both the original and validation cohorts. The authors suggested that the approach could potentially be generalized to other disease states and immunological phenotypes. Compared with the roughly 710-donor mean, donors in an Asian-associated ancestry cluster had fewer N-insertions in productive TCRs, according to a later genetic analysis. In a later analysis, 16,951 TCR beta sequences were associated with specific HLA alleles at a false discovery rate of 0.05. This cohort had only TCR beta chains sequenced, and the lack of alpha or paired-chain data limited which features could be detected. A further reported finding was that TCR beta sequences accurately predicted the HLA-A and HLA-B alleles for most subjects in the first cohort. An earlier analysis of roughly 570 of the donors showed that most TCR beta V segments appeared in productive rearrangements either about 90% or about 30% of the time, which broadly matched IMGT annotations.

In regard to this clone: Its antigen remains undetermined. No per-base quality is available; no much larger clone lies one base away.

The germline V end is reduced by 4 bases and the J end by 3 bases; junction bases left unmatched: 3. There are 14 amino acids in the CDR3, from cysteine to phenylalanine inclusive. Just CDR3 DNA is preserved here, 42 bases in frame from base 1. The germline V gene specifies SGHTA as CDR1 and FQGNSA as CDR2. The cohort was made up of under 800 healthy bone marrow donors. Cohort members were all nominally healthy when sampled, although unrecorded immune exposures were likely present. The donor tested CMV seronegative and was one of the 352 seronegative cohort members. Every donor gave a peripheral blood sample, and the peripheral blood mononuclear cells from that sample were used for TCR beta sequencing. The Qiagen DNeasy Blood Extraction Kit was used to extract genomic DNA from the blood cell samples.

The receptor's source is a man in his forties in good health and CMV-seronegative. The sample comprised PBMCs. This chain is built from TRBV7-2 and TRBJ1-5; the central 7 bases match TRBD1. The nucleotides are TGTGCCAGCAGCTCGACAGGGTACAATCAGCCCCAGCATTTT. This is translated as CASSSTGYNQPQHF.